The 32 T cell receptor beta chains below all came from one sample that was sequenced in a study of a mutant IDH1 vaccine in newly diagnosed glioma (dated by TCRdb to the early 2020s). For these TCRs, the target antigens are not known. The time point label, as the study defines it: week 35, safety follow-up. Each vaccine dose was 300 ug of a 20-mer mutant IDH1 peptide in Montanide, given subcutaneously with topical imiquimod. Libraries came from the immunoSEQ multiplex PCR assay. Entries here come from immuneACCESS through TCRdb and include only in-frame sequences with V and J called. Some clones fail to appear in such tables; in the studies checked, an unresolved V gene covers under half of the shortfall, and the cause of the remainder is unknown. The sample table lists some 44,000 clones, roughly 80% of them with a count of one. In total, the top ten clones hold roughly 4.6% of the sample. This specimen was PBMCs, taken from a glioma patient whose treatment included an IDH1 peptide vaccine. The source is a woman between 45 and 60 years old with glioma.

V gene TRBV11-2 combines with J gene TRBJ1-1, with D unresolved. In germline, CDR1 is SGHAT, CDR2 FQNNGV. V lost 2 bases, J lost 1 base, and 8 bases lay in between. The CDR3 extends over 14 amino acids. The CDR3 DNA follows: TGTGCCAGCAGCTTACAGTCTAAGAACACTGAAGCTTTCTTT. This sequence encodes CASSLQSKNTEAFF.

This chain links TRBV10-3 with TRBJ1-1; a weak D match, TRBD1 (5 bases). The V and J ends lost 6 bases and 4 bases respectively, with 12 bases between them. Germline-derived CDR1 and CDR2 are ENHRY and SYGVKD. CDR3 size: 13 residues. The CDR3 DNA follows: TGTGCCATCAGCCTTCAGGGTTCCACTGAAGCTTTCTTT. Translation: CAISLQGSTEAFF.

The J gene is TRBJ2-1, the V gene TRBV19, with 8 bases fitting TRBD2. V was pared by 0 bases and J by 10 bases, with 14 bases of the junction left unmatched. The CDR3 loop spans 17 amino acids. Germline V gene lookup returns CDR1 LNHDA and CDR2 SQIVND (reference sequence). The chain's CDR3 is CASSIDLQAGAPREQFF. CDR3 in DNA: TGTGCCAGTAGTATAGACCTCCAAGCGGGGGCACCCAGGGAGCAGTTCTTC.

This clone was seen once. This rearrangement joins TRBV5-1 to TRBJ1-1; D remains ambiguous. Trimming shortened V by 1 base and J by 0 bases, and 4 bases separated the two germline ends. The CDR3 loop spans 13 amino acids. The germline V gene encodes CDR1 SGHRS and CDR2 YFSETQ. The CDR3, as DNA: TGCGCCAGCAGCTTGAAGTTGAACACTGAAGCTTTCTTT. This sequence encodes CASSLKLNTEAFF.

The J gene is TRBJ1-6, the V gene TRBV5-4, with D unresolved. This CDR3 is 14 amino acids long. CDR1 and CDR2 from the germline V gene are SGHNT and YYREEE (reference sequence). Trimming took off 0 bases at V and 9 bases at J, with 10 bases between the two ends. Written as DNA, the CDR3 is TGTGCCAGCAGCTTGGGGCAGGACTCTTCACCCCTCCACTTT. Translating it yields CASSLGQDSSPLHF.

The CDR3 DNA reads TGTGCCAGTAGTATTACAGGGGTGAGCAATCAGCCCCAGCATTTT. Amino acids: CASSITGVSNQPQHF. This sequence joins TRBV19 and TRBJ1-5; 7 bases align to TRBD1. The CDR3 runs to 15 residues. With V trimmed by 3 bases and J by 1 base, 3 bases remained unmatched. Germline CDR1 and CDR2: LNHDA and SQIVND (reference sequence).

This clone was picked up one time. The chain is built from TRBV19 and TRBJ2-7, with D perhaps given as TRBD1 or TRBD2 (5 bases each). Trimming removed 7 bases from V and 2 bases from J, with 18 bases in between. Germline V gives CDR1 LNHDA, CDR2 SQIVND (reference sequence). The CDR3 totals 15 residues. The CDR3 bases are TGTGCCAGTACCCCGCGAATGAGGGGAACCTACGAGCAGTACTTC. It specifies CASTPRMRGTYEQYF. Full variable domain (outside the CDR3, taken from reference TRBV19 and TRBJ2-7): DGGITQSPKYLFRKEGQNVTLSCEQNLNHDAMYWYRQDPGQGLRLIYYSQIVNDFQKGDIAEGYSVSREKKESFPLTVTSAQKNPTAFYLCASTPRMRGTYEQYFGPGTRLTVT.

By proportion, this clone is medium-sized. V is TRBV6-6 and J is TRBJ2-7; D tentatively reads TRBD1 or TRBD2 (5 bases each). This CDR3 contains 15 residues. V was shortened by 6 bases and J by 2 bases, with 17 bases between the two germline ends. Germline values: CDR1 MNHNY, CDR2 SVGAGI (reference sequence). CDR3 in DNA: TGTGCCAGCAGCCCCCCCGGGACCCTAACCTACGAGCAGTACTTC. Protein sequence: CASSPPGTLTYEQYF.

The rearrangement uses TRBV7-2 and TRBJ1-2; 9 positions match TRBD1. Germline-derived CDR1 and CDR2 are SGHTA and FQGNSA. Trimming took 6 bases from V and 5 from J; bases not matched to a gene: 10. This CDR3 contains 15 residues. The CDR3 region has the DNA TGTGCCAGCAGTCCTGGGGGGGGACAGGGTTATGGCTACACCTTC. Amino acids: CASSPGGGQGYGYTF.

The rearrangement uses TRBV5-1 and TRBJ2-7; 12 positions match TRBD1. Germline trimming cut 4 bases from V and 6 bases from J; bases unmatched to any gene: 11. This CDR3 region has 16 residues. In germline, CDR1 is SGHRS, CDR2 YFSETQ. For the CDR3, the DNA is TGCGCCAGCAGCGAAAGCCCGGGACAGGGGGCGGGCGAGCAGTACTTC. It encodes CASSESPGQGAGEQYF.

The CDR3 coding sequence is TGTGCCAGCAGCTTAGCAACAGGGGTCGGCTACACCTTC. This codes for CASSLATGVGYTF. This chain links TRBV7-2 with TRBJ1-2; TRBD1 matches at 7 bases. CDR3 size: 13 residues. V dropped 0 bases and J dropped 8; count of bases not matched to a gene: 3. CDR1 and CDR2 (germline): SGHTA, FQGNSA.

This chain links TRBV2 with TRBJ1-6; a weak D match, TRBD1 (5 bases). With 6 bases removed from V and 0 bases from J, the gap between germline ends came to 12 bases. Germline CDR1 reads SNHLY; CDR2 reads FYNNEI. The CDR3 spans 16 residues. CDR3 in amino acids: CASRGPSSSYNSPLHF. CDR3 DNA sequence: TGTGCCAGCAGGGGACCGTCGAGCTCCTATAATTCACCCCTCCACTTT.

The J gene is TRBJ1-6, the V gene TRBV6-6; 8 bases are a match to TRBD1. CDR1 is MNHNY and CDR2 is SVGAGI in the germline V gene (reference sequence). Trimming at V came to 6 bases and at J to 11 bases, leaving 9 bases not matched to a gene. The CDR3 consists of 14 residues. CDR3 DNA sequence: TGTGCCAGCAGCCCTCGGACAGGGCTGGCACCCCTCCACTTT. Residues: CASSPRTGLAPLHF.

This clone was seen a single time. The chain joins TRBV6-1 to TRBJ2-6; no definite D call. CDR3 length: 15 residues. Looked up from germline, CDR1 is MNHNS and CDR2 is SASEGT. V was trimmed by 4 bases and J by 0 bases, leaving 7 bases between them. This chain's CDR3 is CASSGIGSGANVLTF. The CDR3 nucleotides read TGTGCCAGCAGTGGGATTGGCTCTGGGGCCAACGTCCTGACTTTC.

The chain is built from TRBV6-6 and TRBJ1-2; the D is unclear. V was trimmed by 1 base and J by 8 bases, leaving 8 bases between them. The CDR3 covers 12 residues. CDR1 is MNHNY and CDR2 is SVGAGI in the germline V gene (reference sequence). The CDR3 region has the DNA TGTGCCAGCAGTTACTTGGTAGAAGGCTACACCTTC. It specifies CASSYLVEGYTF.

The genes are TRBV7-9 and TRBJ2-7; 7 bases agree with TRBD2. V was pared by 10 bases and J by 4 bases, with 1 base of the junction left unmatched. The CDR3 loop spans 10 amino acids. In germline, CDR1 is SEHNR, CDR2 FQNEAQ (reference sequence). The CDR3 DNA is TGTGCCATCGGGGGGTACGAGCAGTACTTC. Translated: CAIGGYEQYF. Drawing the rest from reference TRBV7-9 and TRBJ2-7, the complete variable domain is DTGVSQNPRHKITKRGQNVTFRCDPISEHNRLYWYRQTLGQGPEFLTYFQNEAQLEKSRLLSDRFSAERPKGSFSTLEIQRTEQGDSAMYLCAIGGYEQYFGPGTRLTVT.

This chain links TRBV4-2 with TRBJ2-3; D remains ambiguous. The ends were cut back, 3 bases at V and 6 bases at J, with 10 bases in the middle. Germline CDR1 and CDR2: LGHNA and YNFKEQ. This CDR3 is 13 amino acids long. For the CDR3, the DNA is TGTGCCAGCAGCCATACCTTCGGGGATACGCAGTATTTT. Translation: CASSHTFGDTQYF.

This clone was counted between two and nine times. The gene calls are TRBV29-1 and TRBJ1-1; a possible D gene is TRBD1 (5 bases). This CDR3 is 12 amino acids long. Germline values: CDR1 SQVTM, CDR2 ANQGSEA. Trimming shortened V by 3 bases and J by 4 bases, and 9 bases separated the two germline ends. The DNA for the CDR3 is TGCAGCGTTGAGCCCGGGACCACTGAAGCTTTCTTT. Protein sequence: CSVEPGTTEAFF.

The chain links TRBV20-1 to TRBJ1-2; D possibly corresponds to TRBD1 (6 bases). Germline CDR1 and CDR2: DFQATT and SNEGSKA (reference sequence). Trimming took off 5 bases at V and 8 bases at J, with 12 bases between the two ends. The CDR3 length is 11 residues. CDR3 bases: TGCAGTGCTGGTACAGGGTGGGGCTACACCTTC. It specifies CSAGTGWGYTF.

This chain joins TRBV6-6 and TRBJ1-2; 8 positions match TRBD1. The CDR3 runs to 16 residues. Trimming cost V 4 bases and J 0 bases; bases outside gene matches: 7. CDR1 is MNHNY and CDR2 is SVGAGI in the germline V gene (reference sequence). The CDR3 is CASSSQGASSNYGYTF. DNA of the CDR3: TGTGCCAGCAGTTCCCAGGGGGCCAGCTCTAACTATGGCTACACCTTC.

V usage is TRBV10-3 and J usage is TRBJ1-1; D is perhaps TRBD1 (5 bases). Germline CDR1 and CDR2: ENHRY and SYGVKD. The CDR3 loop spans 19 amino acids. Trimming removed 6 bases at V and 0 bases at J, with 26 bases between. The CDR3 loop reads CAIRGPPIRDHLMNTEAFF. CDR3 DNA sequence: TGTGCCATCAGGGGACCCCCTATCAGGGACCATTTAATGAACACTGAAGCTTTCTTT.

The chain is built from TRBV6-5 and TRBJ1-2; D not resolved. This CDR3 spans 13 amino acids. V gave up 11 bases and J gave up 2 bases, with 15 bases separating them. Germline V gene data show CDR1 as MNHEY and CDR2 as SVGAGI. In DNA form, the CDR3 reads TGTGCCTCCCGAGATAGTACGAACTATGGCTACACCTTC. Translated, it gives CASRDSTNYGYTF.

This clone was counted between two and nine times. The CDR3 DNA reads TGTGCCAGCAGTTTTTATTCTGACAGTCAGCCCCAGCATTTT. Translated: CASSFYSDSQPQHF. The chain carries TRBV28 and TRBJ1-5; D might be TRBD1 (5 bases). V was clipped by 3 bases and J by 6 bases, with 12 bases between them. This CDR3 region has 14 residues. The germline V gene encodes CDR1 MDHEN and CDR2 SYDVKM.

This chain links TRBV19 with TRBJ1-1; D remains ambiguous. V lost 1 base, J lost 6 bases, and 9 bases lay in between. CDR3 length: 13 amino acids. CDR1 is LNHDA and CDR2 is SQIVND in the germline V gene (reference sequence). CDR3 amino acids: CASSIVAGSEAFF. CDR3 nucleotides: TGTGCCAGTAGTATAGTGGCGGGGTCTGAAGCTTTCTTT.

The rearrangement links TRBV2 to TRBJ2-1, with TRBD1 matching 9 bases. J was trimmed by 13 bases and V by 6 bases; bases with no gene match: 13. The CDR3 totals 14 residues. From germline, CDR1 is SNHLY and CDR2 FYNNEI. CDR3 in amino acids: CASRRDRETSSQFF. The DNA of the CDR3 is TGTGCCAGCAGGAGGGACAGGGAAACTTCTTCCCAGTTCTTC.

The chain joins TRBV4-1 to TRBJ2-1; 12 nucleotides agree with TRBD2. CDR1 and CDR2 (germline): MGHRA, YSYEKL. This CDR3 has 17 residues. Losses at the gene ends were 1 base for V and 4 bases for J; bases not matched to a gene: 5. The CDR3 coding sequence is TGCGCCAGCAGCCAAGCGCCGACTAGCGGGAGTTACAATGAGCAGTTCTTC. It translates to CASSQAPTSGSYNEQFF.

The chain combines TRBV6-6 with TRBJ1-1, with TRBD1 matching 7 bases. Per germline, CDR1 MNHNY and CDR2 SVGAGI (reference sequence). J gave up 1 base and V 6 bases, and 8 bases lay outside the gene matches. The CDR3 sequence is 15 residues long. The CDR3 nucleotides are TGTGCCAGCAGAGGGACAGCTAAAAAGAACACTGAAGCTTTCTTT. This gives the protein CASRGTAKKNTEAFF.

V usage is TRBV5-4 and J usage is TRBJ2-5, with TRBD1 matching over 9 bases. The length of the CDR3 is 15 residues. Germline CDR1 SGHNT, CDR2 YYREEE (reference sequence). V shed 1 base, J shed 4 bases, and the junction held 5 bases outside the gene matches. CDR3 loop: CASSLRQGGRETQYF. CDR3 bases: TGTGCCAGCAGCTTGCGACAGGGGGGCCGAGAGACCCAGTACTTC.

This chain connects TRBV30 to TRBJ1-6; D call uncertain. The V gene's germline CDR1 is GTSNPN and CDR2 SVGIG (reference sequence). CDR3 length: 15 amino acids. Trimming removed 3 bases at V and 4 bases at J, with 13 bases between. The DNA for the CDR3 is TGTGCCTGGAGCACTTATGAGGGATATAATTCACCCCTCCACTTT. Amino acids: CAWSTYEGYNSPLHF.

In this sample, this clone turned up once. The V and J genes are TRBV19 and TRBJ2-7; TRBD2 is a possible D gene (6 bases). This CDR3 spans 15 amino acids. V was clipped by 6 bases and J by 5 bases, with 20 bases between them. Germline lookup yields CDR1 LNHDA and CDR2 SQIVND (reference sequence). CDR3 region: CASRLWDSALHEQYF. The CDR3 region has the DNA TGTGCCAGTAGGCTCTGGGACTCGGCTCTCCACGAGCAGTACTTC.

The chain recombines TRBV2 with TRBJ1-3, with 11 bases that match TRBD1. The length of the CDR3 is 15 residues. The V gene end was trimmed by 4 bases and the J gene end by 2 bases; junction bases not matched to a gene: 1. The germline V gene encodes CDR1 SNHLY and CDR2 FYNNEI. CDR3 region: CASSGTGGTGNTIYF. CDR3 coding DNA: TGTGCCAGCAGTGGGACAGGGGGCACTGGAAACACCATATATTTT.

The chain combines TRBV15 with TRBJ1-2, with TRBD1 matching over 9 bases. The trim removed 2 bases at V and 8 bases at J, leaving 9 bases unmatched. The CDR3 covers 15 residues. Looked up from germline, CDR1 is LNHNV and CDR2 is YYDKDF (reference sequence). The CDR3 reads CATSRPTGQGTGYTF. The DNA of the CDR3 is TGTGCCACCAGCAGACCCACGGGACAGGGAACCGGCTACACCTTC.